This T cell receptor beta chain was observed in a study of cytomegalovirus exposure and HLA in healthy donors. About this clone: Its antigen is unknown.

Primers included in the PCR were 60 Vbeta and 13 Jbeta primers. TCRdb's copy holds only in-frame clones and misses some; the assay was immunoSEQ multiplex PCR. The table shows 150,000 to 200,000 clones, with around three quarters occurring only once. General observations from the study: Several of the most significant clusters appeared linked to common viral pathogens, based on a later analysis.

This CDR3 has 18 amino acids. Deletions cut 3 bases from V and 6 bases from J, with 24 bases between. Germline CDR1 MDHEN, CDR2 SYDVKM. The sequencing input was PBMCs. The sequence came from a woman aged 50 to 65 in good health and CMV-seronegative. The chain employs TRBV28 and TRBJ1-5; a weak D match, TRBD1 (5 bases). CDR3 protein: CASSFPRAGRTTSQPQHF. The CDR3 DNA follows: TGTGCCAGCAGTTTCCCTCGGGCAGGGAGGACCACAAGTCAGCCCCAGCATTTT.